Listed below are T cell receptor beta chains from one sample, sequenced in a study of blood T cell repertoires in COVID-19. The repertoire was sequenced with immunoSEQ multiplex PCR; TCRdb's copy has only in-frame clones and lacks some. Of about 120,000 clones listed, about nine tenths are singletons. Sequences were obtained from peripheral blood. The receptors derive from a man aged 40-49 years with acute or convalescent COVID-19. The CDR3 runs from the conserved cysteine through the conserved F or W. The D gene is left open where the match is weak. Only some rows state a clone size, as once, few, many or a class for expanded clones.

J gene	V gene	clone size	D gene	CDR3 DNA	CDR3 protein
TRBJ2-5	TRBV3-1/TRBV3-2	NA	TRBD2	TGTGCCAGTGCTGGGGCTAGCGGGCGCAAGGGTGAGACCCAGTACTTC	CASAGASGRKGETQYF
TRBJ1-1	TRBV5-1	NA	TRBD1	TGCGCCAGCAGCTGGGATATACAGGGGGCGAGTTCGGGTTTCTTT	CASSWDIQGASSGFF
TRBJ1-2	TRBV29-1	NA	NA	TGCAGCGTTCCAACAGGGAACCCTAACTATGGCTACACCTTC	CSVPTGNPNYGYTF
TRBJ2-5	TRBV5-6	NA	NA	TGTGCCAGCGTAAGACAAGGACAAGAGACCCAGTACTTC	CASVRQGQETQYF
TRBJ1-3	TRBV7-9	NA	NA	TGTGCCAGCGCTATAGGGGACTCTGGAAACACCATATATTTT	CASAIGDSGNTIYF
TRBJ1-2	TRBV6-1	NA	NA	TGTGCCAGCAGTGAAGCGCACAGTAGCTATGGCTACACCTTC	CASSEAHSSYGYTF
TRBJ1-4	TRBV4-1	NA	TRBD1	TGCGCCAGCAGCCAAGGACCGGGACAGGGGAATGAAAAACTGTTTTTT	CASSQGPGQGNEKLFF
TRBJ1-2	TRBV7-9	NA	NA	TGTGCCAGCAGCCCCTGGCAGTCCTATGGCTACACCTTC	CASSPWQSYGYTF
TRBJ2-3	TRBV5-1	NA	TRBD2	TGCGCCAGCAGCTTGGGGCTAGCGGGAGGGCCTAGTGGCACAGATACGCAGTATTTT	CASSLGLAGGPSGTDTQYF
TRBJ1-1	TRBV10-3	NA	NA	TGTGCCATCACCACAGGCAACACTGAAGCTTTCTTT	CAITTGNTEAFF
TRBJ2-7	TRBV5-1	NA	NA	TGCGCCAGCAGCTCGAACCGAGGGTTTGGCGAGCAGTACTTC	CASSSNRGFGEQYF
TRBJ1-4	TRBV7-2	NA	NA	TGTGCCAGCAGCCGGGACATACCTAATGAAAAACTGTTTTTT	CASSRDIPNEKLFF
TRBJ2-7	TRBV19	NA	NA	TGTGCCAGTAGTATAGTCGCGGAGAGCTCCTACGAGCAGTACTTC	CASSIVAESSYEQYF
TRBJ2-6	TRBV10-3	NA	TRBD1	TGTGCCATCACGGGACAGGGGGCTACTGGGGCCAACGTCCTGACTTTC	CAITGQGATGANVLTF
TRBJ1-1	TRBV5-1	NA	NA	TGCGCCAGCAGCTTGGCCCCGAGCACTGAAGCTTTCTTT	CASSLAPSTEAFF
TRBJ2-6	TRBV6-4	NA	NA	TGTGCCAGCAGTGAAGGCGCAGGGGTCCCCTCTGGGGCCAACGTCCTGACTTTC	CASSEGAGVPSGANVLTF
TRBJ1-4	TRBV6-6	NA	NA	TGTGCCAGCAGTCCGCCGGGACACTTCGCTGCAACTAATGAAAAACTGTTTTTT	CASSPPGHFAATNEKLFF
TRBJ2-1	TRBV27	once	TRBD2	TGTGCCAGCAGTCCCCGGACTAGCGGGTCCCCCCGGGCCTACAATGAGCAGTTCTTC	CASSPRTSGSPRAYNEQFF
TRBJ1-1	TRBV5-5	NA	NA	TGTGCCAGCAGCCCCTCGACAGCCATAAACACTGAAGCTTTCTTT	CASSPSTAINTEAFF
TRBJ2-2	TRBV2	few	TRBD1	TGTGCCAGCAGGACAGGGACCCAGGGGGACACCGGGGAGCTGTTTTTT	CASRTGTQGDTGELFF
TRBJ2-7	TRBV5-6	NA	NA	TGTGCCAGCAGCACTGGCCGGGTTAGCGCAACCTACGAGCAGTACTTC	CASSTGRVSATYEQYF
TRBJ1-4	TRBV6-5	NA	NA	TGTGCTACCGGCTGGGGGGGGTCGACTAATGAAAAACTGTTTTTT	CATGWGGSTNEKLFF
TRBJ2-5	TRBV2	NA	NA	TGTGCCAGCAGTGAACAACAGAACCGGCAAGAGACCCAGTACTTC	CASSEQQNRQETQYF
TRBJ2-5	TRBV5-1	NA	NA	TGCGCCAGCAGCTTCGACAGGTACGGGACCCAGTACTTC	CASSFDRYGTQYF
TRBJ2-1	TRBV27	NA	NA	TGTGCCAGCAGCGACTCCGAATCCTCCTACAATGAGCAGTTCTTC	CASSDSESSYNEQFF
TRBJ1-3	TRBV30	NA	TRBD1	TGTGCCTGGAGTCCCCGGGACAGAGCTACGGAAAACACCATATATTTT	CAWSPRDRATENTIYF
TRBJ1-1	TRBV3-1/TRBV3-2	once	NA	TGTGCCAGCAGAACTTTGGAGGGCACTGAAGCTTTCTTT	CASRTLEGTEAFF
TRBJ1-4	TRBV30	once	TRBD1	TGTGCCTGGAGTGTACTAGGGGGCGGGGGGAATGAAAAACTGTTTTTT	CAWSVLGGGGNEKLFF
TRBJ2-1	TRBV18	once	TRBD2	TGTGCCAGCTCATCCCGGGTAGCGGGAGGGCATAGCAATGAGCAGTTCTTC	CASSSRVAGGHSNEQFF
TRBJ1-5	TRBV5-6	NA	TRBD1	TGTGCCAGCAGCTTGTATCAGGGGGCCTCATGGGAGTATAATCAGCCCCAGCATTTT	CASSLYQGASWEYNQPQHF
TRBJ2-7	TRBV5-6	NA	TRBD2	TGTGCCAGCAGCTCCACCGTGTTTAGCGGGAGGTCTTACGAGCAGTACTTC	CASSSTVFSGRSYEQYF
TRBJ1-1	TRBV7-2	NA	NA	TGTGCCAGCAGCTTACAGGGTCGCACTGAAGCTTTCTTT	CASSLQGRTEAFF
TRBJ2-7	TRBV6-1	NA	NA	TGTGCCAGCAGTGAAAGCTCGTCCATCCAGCGAGAGCAGTACTTC	CASSESSSIQREQYF
TRBJ1-2	TRBV7-6	NA	NA	TGTGCCAGCAGCTTAATGAACGGGGAGGATGGCTACACCTTC	CASSLMNGEDGYTF
TRBJ2-3	TRBV11-2	few	NA	TGTGCCAGCAGCTTAGATCTGGGGGGTACTCCTAGCACAGATACGCAGTATTTT	CASSLDLGGTPSTDTQYF
TRBJ2-7	TRBV11-2	NA	NA	TGTGCCAGCAGCTTGTACCGGGGATCCTACGAGCAGTACTTC	CASSLYRGSYEQYF
TRBJ2-3	TRBV7-6	NA	TRBD2	TGTGCCAGCAGCCTGCTAGCGGGGGCCGACACAGATACGCAGTATTTT	CASSLLAGADTDTQYF
TRBJ1-1	TRBV4-1	NA	NA	TGCGCCAGCAGCCAACCAGGGGCGTTTGAAGCTTTCTTT	CASSQPGAFEAFF
TRBJ2-5	TRBV19	NA	NA	TGTGCCAGTAGTCGGGAGCTAGAAGGGACCCAGTACTTC	CASSRELEGTQYF
TRBJ1-4	TRBV5-6	NA	TRBD1	TGTGCCAGCAGCTTCAGGACAGGGACTAATGAAAAACTGTTTTTT	CASSFRTGTNEKLFF
TRBJ1-2	TRBV4-2	NA	NA	TGTGCCAGCAGCCGATCCAATGAGGCCTATGGCTACACCTTC	CASSRSNEAYGYTF
TRBJ2-1	TRBV5-6	NA	TRBD2	TGTGCCAGCAGCAGACTAGCGGACTCCTACAATGAGCAGTTCTTC	CASSRLADSYNEQFF
TRBJ2-1	TRBV9	NA	NA	NA	CASTSGGSGGASNEQFF
TRBJ1-2	TRBV6-2/TRBV6-3	NA	TRBD1	TGTGCCAGCAGTTATTCAGGGGGCCTAGGTGGCTACACCTTC	CASSYSGGLGGYTF
TRBJ1-4	TRBV5-6	NA	NA	TGTGCCAGCAGCTTGTTGTCAGGGGCCCTAGATAATGAAAAACTGTTTTTT	CASSLLSGALDNEKLFF
TRBJ2-2	TRBV5-1	NA	NA	TGCGCCAGCAGCTTGGCCCCGGGGGTGGACACCGGGGAGCTGTTTTTT	CASSLAPGVDTGELFF
TRBJ1-5	TRBV6-5	NA	TRBD1	TGTGCCAGCAGTCACGGGACAGGGGGAGGAGTGCCCCAGCATTTT	CASSHGTGGGVPQHF
TRBJ1-3	TRBV19	once	NA	TGTGCCAGTAGTATTTCGAGTTACTCTGGAAACACCATATATTTT	CASSISSYSGNTIYF
TRBJ2-7	TRBV7-2	NA	NA	TGTGCCAGCAGCTTAGTAGTAGAGGCCAGTTCCCTATATGGCTACGAGCAGTACTTC	CASSLVVEASSLYGYEQYF
TRBJ2-3	TRBV2	NA	NA	TGTGCCAGCAGTGAGACTAACACAGATACGCAGTATTTT	CASSETNTDTQYF
TRBJ1-3	TRBV6-5	NA	NA	TGTGCCAGCGGGGGCGTAGCTGGAAACACCATATATTTT	CASGGVAGNTIYF
TRBJ2-5	TRBV11-3	few	NA	TGTGCCAGCAGCTTAAAGTCCGGGGAGACCCAGTACTTC	CASSLKSGETQYF
TRBJ2-5	TRBV11-3	NA	NA	TGTGCCAGCAGCTTAGGTTCTAGCGTCTCGGAGACCCAGTACTTC	CASSLGSSVSETQYF
TRBJ1-2	TRBV6-2/TRBV6-3	NA	TRBD1	TGTGCCAGCAGTTACAGTTTGACGGGACAGGGGAACTATGGCTACACCTTC	CASSYSLTGQGNYGYTF
TRBJ2-1	TRBV4-3	few	TRBD2	TGCGCCAGCAGCCAGAGCGGGGGGCGGGGCAATGAGCAGTTCTTC	CASSQSGGRGNEQFF
TRBJ1-1	TRBV4-3	NA	NA	TGCGCCAGCAGCCAAGTCGACTGGTATTTCTTT	CASSQVDWYFF
TRBJ2-7	TRBV27	NA	NA	TGTGCCAGCTCCGGACAGCTTCTCCCCTACGAGCAGTACTTC	CASSGQLLPYEQYF
TRBJ1-5	TRBV19	NA	TRBD1	TGTGCCAGTAGTATTCCCAGGGGGAGCAATCAGCCCCAGCATTTT	CASSIPRGSNQPQHF
TRBJ1-2	TRBV7-9	NA	TRBD1	TGTGCCAGCAGCGAATGGGACAGGTTTGGCTACACCTTC	CASSEWDRFGYTF
TRBJ2-7	TRBV11-2	NA	TRBD1	TGTGCCAGCAGCTTACGATGGACAGGCGACGAGGGGGAGCAGTACTTC	CASSLRWTGDEGEQYF